The 9 T cell receptor beta chains presented below share a single source sample, sequenced in a study of hypomethylating agent response in myelodysplastic syndrome. Here immunoSEQ multiplex PCR was the method, and the copy in TCRdb shows in-frame clones only, minus some. The sample holds roughly 3,500 clones, approximately 82% seen once. The sample was bone marrow, taken before or after starting hypomethylating agent treatment for myelodysplastic syndrome (not recorded which). The receptors were gathered from a human donor with myelodysplastic syndrome.

This chain links TRBV18 with TRBJ1-1, with D hard to call. The CDR3 loop spans 15 amino acids. The germline V gene encodes CDR1 KGHSH and CDR2 LQKENI. The germline V and J ends were trimmed by 4 bases and 4 bases, with 16 bases remaining between them. The CDR3 here is CASSHTPLGSTEAFF. CDR3 in DNA: TGTGCCAGCTCACACACACCCCTTGGCTCCACTGAAGCTTTCTTT.

This chain connects TRBV20-1 to TRBJ2-5; D gene unclear. Germline CDR1 DFQATT, CDR2 SNEGSKA (reference sequence). The CDR3 consists of 10 residues. Trimming pared 8 bases from V and 2 bases from J, leaving 6 bases between. The CDR3 region has the DNA TGCAGTTTGCATCAAGAGACCCAGTACTTC. It translates to CSLHQETQYF.

The chain uses TRBV5-4 and TRBJ1-4, with TRBD1 as a possible D gene (5 bases). Trimming removed 0 bases at V and 6 bases at J, with 9 bases between. CDR1 and CDR2 (germline): SGHNT, YYREEE (reference sequence). The CDR3 runs 14 residues. This CDR3 is CASSLGREHEKLFF. The CDR3 DNA is TGTGCCAGCAGCTTGGGCAGGGAACATGAAAAACTGTTTTTT.

The chain recombines TRBV6-4 with TRBJ2-1, with TRBD2 matching 7 bases. Germline CDR1 and CDR2: MRHNA and SNTAGT. V was pared by 0 bases and J by 6 bases, with 2 bases of the junction left unmatched. This CDR3 has 14 amino acids. DNA of the CDR3: TGTGCCAGCAGTGACTCTCAGCGGGGCAATGAGCAGTTCTTC. Translating gives CASSDSQRGNEQFF.

The V gene is TRBV29-1, the J gene TRBJ2-3, with D perhaps matching TRBD2 (6 bases). Trimming took 1 base from V and 7 from J, leaving 18 bases between them. This CDR3 is 15 amino acids long. The germline gives CDR1 SQVTM, CDR2 ANQGSEA. The CDR3 region has the DNA TGCAGCGTTGAAGGTCCGGGGGTTTTTGATTATACGCAGTATTTT. Its translation is CSVEGPGVFDYTQYF.

This chain uses TRBV11-3 with TRBJ2-3; 7 bases map to TRBD2. The CDR3 spans 16 residues. V lost 3 bases and J lost 0; bases outside the gene matches: 6. Germline V gene sequence: CDR1 SGHNT, CDR2 YENEEA. The CDR3 sequence: CASSLGLADSTDTQYF. DNA of the CDR3: TGTGCCAGCAGCTTGGGGCTAGCGGACAGCACAGATACGCAGTATTTT.

The chain recombines TRBV11-1 with TRBJ2-2, with no clear D. V lost 2 bases and J 0 bases, leaving 16 bases between the germline ends. Germline values: CDR1 SGHAT, CDR2 FQDESV (reference sequence). The CDR3 covers 18 residues. The CDR3 reads CASSLRWSAFANTGELFF. The CDR3 DNA follows: TGTGCCAGCAGCTTAAGGTGGTCGGCCTTCGCGAACACCGGGGAGCTGTTTTTT.

The table lists this clone with a few counts. This CDR3 reads CASSSDWVMNSPLHF. Here the CDR3 DNA reads TGTGCCAGCAGCTCCGATTGGGTAATGAACTCACCCCTCCACTTT. This rearrangement joins TRBV7-9 to TRBJ1-6; no reliable D call. V dropped 4 bases and J dropped 10 bases, with 17 bases sitting between them. The germline CDR1 and CDR2 sequences are SEHNR and FQNEAQ (reference sequence). The CDR3 spans 15 residues.

The chain uses TRBV9 and TRBJ2-1; no firm D call. The CDR3 sequence is 10 residues long. V was clipped by 3 bases and J by 7 bases, with 2 bases between them. CDR1 SGDLS and CDR2 YYNGEE come from the germline V gene. The chain's CDR3 is CASSGNEQFF. The CDR3 coding sequence is TGTGCCAGCAGCGGAAATGAGCAGTTCTTC. The full variable domain, completed using reference TRBV9 and TRBJ2-1, is DSGVTQTPKHLITATGQRVTLRCSPRSGDLSVYWYQQSLDQGLQFLIQYYNGEERAKGNILERFSAQQFPDLHSELNLSSLELGDSALYFCASSGNEQFFGPGTRLTVL.